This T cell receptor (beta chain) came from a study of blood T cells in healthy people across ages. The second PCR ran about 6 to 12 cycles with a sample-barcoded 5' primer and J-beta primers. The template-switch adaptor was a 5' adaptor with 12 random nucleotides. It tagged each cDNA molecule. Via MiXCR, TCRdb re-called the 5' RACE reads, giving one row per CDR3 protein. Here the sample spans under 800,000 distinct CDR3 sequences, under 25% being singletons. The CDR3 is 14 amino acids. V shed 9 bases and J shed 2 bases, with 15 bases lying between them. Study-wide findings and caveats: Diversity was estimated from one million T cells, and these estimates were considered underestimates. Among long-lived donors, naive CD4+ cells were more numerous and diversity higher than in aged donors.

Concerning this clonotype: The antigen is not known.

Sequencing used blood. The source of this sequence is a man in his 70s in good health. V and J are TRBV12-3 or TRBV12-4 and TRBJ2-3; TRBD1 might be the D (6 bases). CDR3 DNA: TGTGCCAGTCGCAGGGGCGGTACCACAGATACGCAGTATTTT. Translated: CASRRGGTTDTQYF.